Shown below are 10 T cell receptor beta chains from a single sample sequenced in a study of tissue T cells after allogeneic stem cell transplantation. Time point in this sample: mouse harvest day 7 after allogeneic transplant. Each mouse received 10^7 T-cell-depleted marrow cells plus 10^6 splenic CD5+ T cells by tail vein. Sequenced by immunoSEQ multiplex PCR; TCRdb stores in-frame clones only, minus some. There are some 8,000 clones in the sample; under 55% occur only once, and roughly 8.9% lies in the top ten. The sequenced sample was gut tissue. Every receptor here comes from a female BALB/c mouse given C57BL/6 T cells with graft-versus-host disease after an allogeneic hematopoietic cell transplant.

Notes on this clone: The gene names given are mouse names. The missing CDR3 end, 1 residue past where the read stops, is filled in from the germline J gene. The rearrangement joins TRBV24 to TRBJ1-4, with no clear D. CDR1 KGHTA and CDR2 FRNEEI come from the germline V gene. V lost 4 bases and J 1 base, leaving 7 bases between the germline ends. The CDR3 totals 14 residues. CDR3 region: CASSPDTSNERLFF. Partial CDR3 DNA: TGTGCCAGCAGTCCCGACACTTCCAACGAAAGATTATTT.

Regarding this clone: Mouse gene names and germline throughout. The read ends 1 residue early relative to the CDR3; the germline J gene fills the gap. V gene TRBV24 combines with J gene TRBJ2-1; 8 bases fit TRBD2. Germline V gene lookup returns CDR1 KGHTA and CDR2 FRNEEI. CDR3 length: 15 amino acids. V was pared by 1 base and J by 3 bases, with 2 bases of the junction left unmatched. The CDR3 here is CASSLSGGRYAEQFF. CDR3 DNA (partial): TGTGCCAGCAGTCTGTCTGGGGGGCGCTATGCTGAGCAGTTC.

Comment on this clone: Genes and germline are mouse. The read stops 1 residue short of the end of the CDR3; the missing end is completed from the germline J gene. The gene calls are TRBV12-2 and TRBJ1-3, with TRBD1 as a possible D gene (5 bases). The CDR3 totals 14 residues. CDR1 and CDR2 from the germline V gene are SGHLS and HYDKME. V lost 1 base and J lost 2, with 8 bases in between. The CDR3 is CASSLGRAGNTLYF. Partial CDR3 DNA: TGTGCCAGCTCTCTAGGCAGGGCTGGAAATACGCTCTAT.

As to this clone: These gene names are mouse names. The read finishes 1 residue shy of the CDR3 end, and the germline J gene is used to complete it. V gene TRBV3 combines with J gene TRBJ2-1; 10 nucleotides line up with TRBD2. From germline, CDR1 is SNHLY and CDR2 FYNGKV (reference sequence). The CDR3 loop spans 14 amino acids. V lost 3 bases to trimming and J lost 7 bases; unmatched junction nucleotides: 3. CDR3 loop: CASSLTGGIAEQFF. Incomplete CDR3 DNA: TGTGCCAGCAGCTTGACTGGGGGGATAGCTGAGCAGTTC.

Concerning this clone: Germline and genes here are mouse. The CDR3 goes on 1 residue after the read ends, and that part is filled in from the germline J gene. V usage is TRBV12-1 and J usage is TRBJ2-4; 8 bases map to TRBD2. Germline V gene sequence: CDR1 SGHSN, CDR2 HYEKVE. The CDR3 is 14 amino acids. The junction had 6 bases not matched to a gene; V was cut back by 0 bases and J by 8 bases. The CDR3 sequence: CASSLGGARGTLYF. The covered CDR3 bases are TGTGCCAGCTCTCTCGGGGGGGCAAGAGGCACCTTGTAC. The full variable domain, in which reference TRBV12-1 and TRBJ2-4 provide the parts outside the CDR3, is DSGVVQSPRHIIKEKGGRSVLTCIPISGHSNVVWYQQTLGKELKFLIQHYEKVERDKGFLPSRFSVQQFDDYHSEMNMSALELEDSAMYFCASSLGGARGTLYFGAGTRLSVL.

In the case of this clone: Gene names are the mouse ones. Within the sample, other DNA sequences also encode this same CDR3. CDR3 DNA, as far as it was read: TGTGCCAGCAGTCTGGGAGCAAACACCGGGCAGCTCTAC. It is translated as CASSLGANTGQLY. The CDR3, in full, reads CASSLGANTGQLYF. The gene calls are TRBV26 and TRBJ2-2; D not certain. The missing CDR3 end, 1 residue past where the read stops, is filled in from the germline J gene. This CDR3 region has 14 residues. Trimming took 2 bases from V and 0 from J, leaving 4 bases between them. CDR1 KGHPV and CDR2 FQNQEV come from the germline V gene (reference sequence).

Comment on this clone: Gene names follow the mouse nomenclature. From the germline J gene comes the end of the CDR3, since the read stops 1 residue before it. This chain connects TRBV23 to TRBJ1-1; the DNA was not compared with TRBD1, the D call given in the table. The CDR3 spans 15 residues. Germline lookup yields CDR1 KGHTA and CDR2 FQNQQP. CDR3 bases read: TGCTCCAGCAGTCAATACAGGGTTGCAAACACAGAAGTCTTC. This sequence encodes CSSSQYRVANTEVF. The complete CDR3 reads CSSSQYRVANTEVFF.

In its sample, this clone ranks as large. Mouse gene names and germline throughout. The CDR3 DNA, read in part, is TGTGCCAGCTCTCTGACTGCAAACTCCGACTACACC. Protein sequence: CASSLTANSDYT. The full CDR3 protein is CASSLTANSDYTF. The chain combines TRBV12-1 with TRBJ1-2; D remains ambiguous. Read data end 1 residue before the CDR3 end; the end is taken from the germline J gene. The V end was cut by 1 base, the J end by 0 bases, with 5 bases between. Germline V gene lookup returns CDR1 SGHSN and CDR2 HYEKVE. The CDR3 extends over 13 amino acids.

The count of this clone is one. Gene names are mouse gene names. The read terminates 1 residue before the CDR3 end, so the remaining end is supplied by the germline J gene. The genes are TRBV12-2 and TRBJ2-5, with 10 positions matching TRBD2. The CDR3 has 15 residues. CDR1 is SGHLS, CDR2 HYDKME, per germline. The trim removed 0 bases at V and 7 bases at J, leaving 6 bases unmatched. The part of the CDR3 DNA that was read is TGTGCCAGCTCTCTCGGCTGGGGGGGCGGAAACACCCAGTAC. Its translation: CASSLGWGGGNTQY. The entire CDR3 sequence reads CASSLGWGGGNTQYF.

Turning to this clone: Germline and genes: mouse. The read falls 1 residue short of the CDR3 end, and the missing part is taken from the germline J gene. V and J are TRBV4 and TRBJ2-2; no clear D. Deletions cut 5 bases from V and 9 bases from J, with 7 bases between. Germline V gene data show CDR1 as LGHDT and CDR2 as YNNKQL (reference sequence). This CDR3 is 11 amino acids long. Here the CDR3 reads CASSPGRQLYF. CDR3 DNA (partial): TGTGCCAGCAGCCCCGGCCGGCAGCTCTAC.